These T cell receptor beta chains were read from a single sample in a study of T cells in Graves' hyperthyroidism and ophthalmopathy. Each CDR3 protein is one row after TCRdb ran MiXCR on the multiplex PCR reads. The sample has about 640,000 distinct CDR3 sequences, 20% seen once; the top ten hold about 34%. The sequenced sample was blood. The receptors were gathered from a man aged 30 to 45 with Graves' ophthalmopathy. Both conserved end residues are part of each CDR3. D genes are given only for firm matches.

D gene: TRBD1; J gene: TRBJ1-6; V gene: TRBV5-6; CDR3 protein: CASSLIGQDFFNSPLHF
D gene: .; J gene: TRBJ2-5; V gene: TRBV7-9; CDR3 protein: CASSLTHYQETQYF
D gene: TRBD1; J gene: TRBJ2-1; V gene: TRBV6-5; CDR3 protein: CASSYEGARLGEQFF
D gene: TRBD1; J gene: TRBJ1-4; V gene: TRBV27; CDR3 protein: CASSSRGRPGEKLFF
D gene: .; J gene: TRBJ2-2; V gene: TRBV5-1; CDR3 protein: CASSGRQGGLGELFF
D gene: .; J gene: TRBJ2-1; V gene: TRBV6-1; CDR3 protein: CASSEQGWDEQFF
D gene: TRBD2; J gene: TRBJ2-2; V gene: TRBV9; CDR3 protein: CASSVEAGGAGELFF
D gene: TRBD1; J gene: TRBJ2-5; V gene: TRBV15; CDR3 protein: CATSRRQGAETQYF
D gene: .; J gene: TRBJ2-7; V gene: TRBV11-2; CDR3 protein: CASSLDRRGYEQYF
D gene: TRBD2; J gene: TRBJ2-1; V gene: TRBV7-9; CDR3 protein: CAISEIGTSGYNEQFF
D gene: .; J gene: TRBJ1-1; V gene: TRBV6-5; CDR3 protein: CASSYTQGGFTEAFF
D gene: .; J gene: TRBJ1-1; V gene: TRBV9; CDR3 protein: CASSVGRTRVEDTEAFF
D gene: .; J gene: TRBJ1-4; V gene: TRBV7-2; CDR3 protein: CASSPGGRATNEKLFF
D gene: TRBD1; J gene: TRBJ2-2; V gene: TRBV3-1; CDR3 protein: CASSRQGETGELFF